The 30 T cell receptor beta chains reported below all come from one sample, sequenced in a study of regulatory T cells in long-lasting Graves disease. Arm-PCR of CDR3 regions and iRepertoire HTBI primers were the basis on which TCR beta libraries were built. TCRdb passed the multiplex PCR reads through MiXCR, listing each CDR3 protein once. Among 350,000 to 500,000 distinct CDR3 sequences listed, less than 15% were seen once. This sample's time point: newly diagnosed GD, antithyroid drugs for less than 3 months. Scientists built the TCR library using RNA that was extracted from PBMCs. The same sample was also studied in work on T cells in Graves' hyperthyroidism and ophthalmopathy.

The sequencing used peripheral blood mononuclear cells (PBMCs), collected at new diagnosis, from a patient treated with antithyroid drugs. These receptors came from a woman in her fifties or sixties with Graves disease.

This clonotype was picked up many times. The V call is TRBV12-3 or TRBV12-4, the J call TRBJ2-1; the D gene is possibly TRBD1 (5 bases). The V end lost 2 bases, the J end lost 3 bases, and 11 bases lay between the germline ends. The CDR3 spans 15 residues. The CDR3 loop reads CASSLRGPYYNEQFF. CDR3 coding DNA: TGTGCCAGCAGTTTAAGGGGCCCTTACTACAATGAGCAGTTCTTC.

The chain joins TRBV29-1 to TRBJ2-7, with 8 bases identical to TRBD1. The CDR3 totals 16 residues. The trim removed 4 bases at V and 2 bases at J, leaving 13 bases unmatched. Per the germline V gene, CDR1 is SQVTM and CDR2 is ANQGSEA. This CDR3 reads CSVVEDWTGNPYEQYF. CDR3 nucleotide sequence: TGCAGCGTTGTGGAAGATTGGACAGGGAATCCCTACGAGCAGTACTTC.

This clonotype was detected a few times. The chain recombines TRBV9 with TRBJ1-2; D possibly corresponds to TRBD1 (6 bases). Germline V gene sequence: CDR1 SGDLS, CDR2 YYNGEE. This CDR3 has 14 amino acids. V was clipped by 0 bases and J by 4 bases, with 10 bases between them. The CDR3: CASSVAQGAYGYTF. In DNA form, the CDR3 reads TGTGCCAGCAGCGTAGCACAGGGAGCCTATGGCTACACCTTC. Using reference TRBV9 and TRBJ1-2 for the parts outside the CDR3, the full variable domain is DSGVTQTPKHLITATGQRVTLRCSPRSGDLSVYWYQQSLDQGLQFLIQYYNGEERAKGNILERFSAQQFPDLHSELNLSSLELGDSALYFCASSVAQGAYGYTFGSGTRLTVV.

The rearrangement joins TRBV28 to TRBJ2-7; 10 nucleotides line up with TRBD2. The germline CDR1 and CDR2 sequences are MDHEN and SYDVKM. CDR3 size: 16 residues. The V gene end was trimmed by 3 bases and the J gene end by 5 bases; junction bases not matched to a gene: 10. CDR3 nucleotides: TGTGCCAGCAGTTTTATGGCACACGGGACTAGCGACGAGCAGTACTTC. This codes for CASSFMAHGTSDEQYF. Looking up the rest from reference TRBV28 and TRBJ2-7 gives the full variable domain: DVKVTQSSRYLVKRTGEKVFLECVQDMDHENMFWYRQDPGLGLRLIYFSYDVKMKEKGDIPEGYSVSREKKERFSLILESASTNQTSMYLCASSFMAHGTSDEQYFGPGTRLTVT.

This clonotype was counted between two and nine times. The chain is built from TRBV10-3 and TRBJ1-1, with 9 bases identical to TRBD1. This CDR3 is built from 15 residues. The V gene end was trimmed by 5 bases and the J gene end by 0 bases; junction bases not matched to a gene: 4. Germline V gives CDR1 ENHRY, CDR2 SYGVKD. The CDR3, as DNA: TGTGCCATCAGTCCGGGACAGGGAATGAACACTGAAGCTTTCTTT. It codes for CAISPGQGMNTEAFF.

This clonotype was observed a few times. CDR3 amino acids: CAAPAPANTGELFF. DNA for the CDR3: TGTGCCGCCCCAGCGCCGGCGAACACCGGGGAGCTGTTTTTT. The chain carries TRBV7-9 and TRBJ2-2; D not certain. The germline V gene encodes CDR1 SEHNR and CDR2 FQNEAQ (reference sequence). V was pared by 11 bases and J by 0 bases, with 13 bases between. This CDR3 comprises 14 residues.

This clonotype was counted many times. The chain is built from TRBV11-2 and TRBJ2-7, with TRBD1 matching over 7 bases. The CDR3 contains 13 residues. V lost 6 bases and J lost 1; bases outside the gene matches: 3. The germline gives CDR1 SGHAT, CDR2 FQNNGV. CDR3 loop: CASSTGQSYEQYF. The CDR3, as DNA: TGTGCCAGCAGTACGGGACAGTCCTACGAGCAGTACTTC.

This clonotype was seen repeatedly, ten times or more. The CDR3 sequence: CASSQVSPTETQYF. In DNA form, the CDR3 reads TGTGCCAGCAGCCAAGTTTCCCCAACCGAGACCCAGTACTTC. The chain joins TRBV3-1 to TRBJ2-5; D gene uncertain. Trimming removed 1 base at V and 5 bases at J, with 11 bases between. CDR1 and CDR2 from the germline V gene are LGHDT and YNNKEL (reference sequence). This CDR3 comprises 14 residues.

The gene calls are TRBV4-1 and TRBJ2-3, with D uncertain. The J call is uncertain, as TRBJ2-5 better fits the DNA end. The CDR3 length is 12 residues. Germline CDR1 is MGHRA and CDR2 is YSYEKL. Here the CDR3 DNA reads TGCGCCAGCAGCCAAGCATCAGGGACCCAGTACTTC. It encodes CASSQASGTQYF.

The sample holds a few counts of this clonotype. The chain couples TRBV28 to TRBJ2-5, with TRBD1 as a possible D gene (5 bases). From germline, CDR1 is MDHEN and CDR2 SYDVKM. The CDR3 runs 14 residues. V was shortened by 2 bases and J by 3 bases, with 10 bases between the two germline ends. Here the CDR3 DNA reads TGTGCCAGCAGTTTACAGGGAATCAAAGAGACCCAGTACTTC. It yields the protein CASSLQGIKETQYF.

The chain combines TRBV10-2 with TRBJ2-1; 7 positions match TRBD2. The CDR3 consists of 17 residues. Germline CDR1 is WSHSY and CDR2 is SAAADI. The junction had 15 bases not matched to a gene; V was cut back by 7 bases and J by 3 bases. This CDR3 reads CASKEGSGTIHYNEQFF. CDR3 bases: TGCGCCAGCAAAGAGGGGAGCGGGACCATCCACTACAATGAGCAGTTCTTC.

V gene TRBV9 combines with J gene TRBJ2-7; maybe TRBD2 (6 bases). Germline V gene data show CDR1 as SGDLS and CDR2 as YYNGEE. V dropped 0 bases and J dropped 5 bases, with 15 bases sitting between them. The CDR3 spans 15 residues. CDR3 nucleotides: TGTGCCAGCAGCGTAGGTGGCGGGATAACCCACGAGCAGTACTTC. This translates into CASSVGGGITHEQYF.

This chain joins TRBV28 and TRBJ1-1; perhaps TRBD1 as D (6 bases). The V gene's germline CDR1 is MDHEN and CDR2 SYDVKM. The CDR3 contains 16 residues. V was shortened by 3 bases and J by 0 bases, with 14 bases between the two germline ends. The chain's CDR3 is CASSLIGGSLNTEAFF. The CDR3 DNA reads as TGTGCCAGCAGTTTGATTGGGGGCAGTTTGAACACTGAAGCTTTCTTT.

V and J are TRBV5-8 and TRBJ2-5; perhaps TRBD2 as D (6 bases). Trimming left V 2 bases short and J 5 bases short, with 10 bases between. In germline, CDR1 is SGHTS, CDR2 YDEGEE. The length of the CDR3 is 13 residues. CDR3 nucleotides: TGTGCCAGCAGCTTTTTTGGGAGGGAGACCCAGTACTTC. Translation: CASSFFGRETQYF.

Worth noting for this clonotype: A much bigger clone sits one base away, suggesting this may be a read error. The chain recombines TRBV7-3 with TRBJ2-7; 9 bases agree with TRBD1. The CDR3 covers 14 residues. In germline, CDR1 is SGHTA, CDR2 FQGTGA. The DNA for the CDR3 is TGTGCCAGCACCCCACTGGGACAGGGCCCTTTCGGGAACTTC. Translated: CASTPLGQGPFGNF.

The chain combines TRBV7-3 with TRBJ2-5, with TRBD2 matching over 9 bases. Germline V CDR1 and CDR2: SGHTA, FQGTGA. V shed 4 bases, J shed 2 bases, and the junction held 8 bases outside the gene matches. CDR3 length equals 16 residues. The CDR3 protein is CASSSETSGAQETQYF. The CDR3 DNA sequence: TGTGCCAGCAGCTCCGAGACTAGCGGAGCTCAAGAGACCCAGTACTTC. The full variable domain, in which reference TRBV7-3 and TRBJ2-5 provide the parts outside the CDR3, is GAGVSQTPSNKVTEKGKYVELRCDPISGHTALYWYRQSLGQGPEFLIYFQGTGAADDSGLPNDRFFAVRPEGSVSTLKIQRTERGDSAVYLCASSSETSGAQETQYFGPGTRLLVL.

The gene calls are TRBV2 and TRBJ1-2; possible D gene TRBD1, 6 bases. Germline V gene data show CDR1 as SNHLY and CDR2 as FYNNEI. V shed 2 bases and J shed 5 bases, with 21 bases lying between them. CDR3 length: 17 amino acids. The CDR3 protein is CASSESAGTLGAYGYTF. Here the CDR3 DNA reads TGTGCCAGCAGTGAATCGGCAGGGACCCTGGGGGCATATGGCTACACCTTC.

This clonotype was counted many times. The rearrangement joins TRBV12-3 or TRBV12-4 to TRBJ2-5, with a tentative D call TRBD2 (6 bases). The CDR3 contains 13 residues. V was clipped by 6 bases and J by 2 bases, with 10 bases between them. This CDR3 is CASSSGTQETQYF. DNA of the CDR3: TGTGCCAGCAGCTCCGGGACTCAAGAGACCCAGTACTTC.

The CDR3 DNA reads as TGCAGCGTTGACTTTCTTGCTAGCGGGAGGGGCGAGCAGTTCTTC. Translated: CSVDFLASGRGEQFF. The chain couples TRBV29-1 to TRBJ2-5; 12 positions match TRBD2. The J call may not be correct, given that the DNA end is closer to TRBJ2-1. Germline-derived CDR1 and CDR2 are SQVTM and ANQGSEA. The CDR3 is 15 amino acids.

This clonotype was seen many times. The CDR3 DNA sequence: TGTGCCAGCAGTTCCCCTGCGGCGGGAGTATACAATGAGCAGTTCTTC. Translation: CASSSPAAGVYNEQFF. This sequence joins TRBV28 and TRBJ2-1, with 7 bases fitting TRBD2. The CDR3 is 16 residues long. V shed 4 bases and J 4 bases; nucleotides not matched to a gene: 10. Germline CDR1 is MDHEN and CDR2 is SYDVKM.

This clonotype was found many times. The chain links TRBV3-1 to TRBJ2-7; TRBD2 aligns across 8 bases. The CDR3 extends over 14 amino acids. Germline assignment: CDR1 LGHDT and CDR2 YNNKEL (reference sequence). Losses at the gene ends were 6 bases for V and 4 bases for J; bases not matched to a gene: 8. CDR3 sequence: CASRPGLEIYEQYF. DNA of the CDR3: TGTGCCAGCAGACCGGGACTAGAGATTTACGAGCAGTACTTC.

The V call is TRBV7-2, the J call TRBJ2-5; D perhaps matches TRBD1 (5 bases). Trimming removed 2 bases at V and 5 bases at J, with 15 bases between. The CDR3 totals 15 residues. CDR1 is SGHTA and CDR2 is FQGNSA in the germline V gene. CDR3 in amino acids: CASSLWGLFRETQYF. CDR3 bases: TGTGCCAGCAGCTTATGGGGCCTTTTCAGGGAGACCCAGTACTTC.

This clonotype was seen many times. The chain employs TRBV6-1 and TRBJ1-4; 11 bases fit TRBD1. The CDR3 has 16 residues. J lost 8 bases, V lost 7 bases, and 12 bases had no gene match. Germline V gene sequence: CDR1 MNHNS, CDR2 SASEGT. CDR3 bases: TGTGCCAGCAACAAAGGGACAGGGGGGCTAGGAGAAAAACTGTTTTTT. Translated, it gives CASNKGTGGLGEKLFF.

This clonotype has at least ten counts. This rearrangement joins TRBV11-3 to TRBJ2-1; 7 positions agree with TRBD1. CDR3 length: 16 amino acids. Germline assignment: CDR1 SGHNT and CDR2 YENEEA. V shed 2 bases, J shed 7 bases, and the junction held 11 bases outside the gene matches. The CDR3 is CASSLMAAGGSNEQFF. In DNA, the CDR3 is TGTGCCAGCAGCTTAATGGCGGCAGGGGGATCGAATGAGCAGTTCTTC.

This clonotype showed up many times. The chain employs TRBV6-1 and TRBJ2-5, with D possibly TRBD1 on 6 matching bases. The V end lost 8 bases, the J end lost 0 bases, and 13 bases lay between the germline ends. The length of the CDR3 is 14 residues. Germline CDR1 reads MNHNS; CDR2 reads SASEGT. The CDR3 is CASCRDMYQETQYF. The CDR3 nucleotides read TGTGCCAGCTGCCGGGACATGTACCAAGAGACCCAGTACTTC.

The chain has TRBV28 and TRBJ2-7, with D perhaps matching TRBD1 (5 bases). The germline CDR1 and CDR2 sequences are MDHEN and SYDVKM. The CDR3 is 14 residues long. Trimming shortened V by 3 bases and J by 0 bases, and 9 bases separated the two germline ends. The CDR3 sequence is CASSFPRDSYEQYF. CDR3 coding DNA: TGTGCCAGCAGTTTCCCCAGGGACTCCTACGAGCAGTACTTC. Full variable domain (remainder filled in from reference TRBV28 and TRBJ2-7): DVKVTQSSRYLVKRTGEKVFLECVQDMDHENMFWYRQDPGLGLRLIYFSYDVKMKEKGDIPEGYSVSREKKERFSLILESASTNQTSMYLCASSFPRDSYEQYFGPGTRLTVT.

This chain links TRBV6-5 with TRBJ1-3, with 7 bases lining up with TRBD1. CDR3 length: 17 residues. CDR1 MNHEY and CDR2 SVGAGI come from the germline V gene. Germline trimming cut 0 bases from V and 7 bases from J; bases unmatched to any gene: 12. The CDR3 sequence: CASSYSAPETGYNTIYF. The CDR3 DNA reads as TGTGCCAGCAGTTACTCTGCCCCCGAGACAGGGTACAACACCATATATTTT.

This clonotype appeared a few times. The chain carries TRBV4-1 and TRBJ1-4; TRBD1 matches at 7 bases. This CDR3 contains 16 residues. The V segment lost 1 base and the J segment 5 bases; nucleotides outside the gene matches: 7. CDR1 and CDR2 (germline): MGHRA, YSYEKL. The CDR3 region has the DNA TGCGCCAGCAGCCAAGGACGGACAGGTCTCAATGAAAAACTGTTTTTT. Residues: CASSQGRTGLNEKLFF.

The CDR3: CASSGTSGRLYEQYF. In DNA, the CDR3 is TGTGCCAGCAGCGGGACTAGCGGGAGACTTTACGAGCAGTACTTC. The V gene is TRBV2, the J gene TRBJ2-3; 14 bases line up with TRBD2. The last part of the DNA fits TRBJ2-7 better; the J call may be wrong. Per germline, CDR1 SNHLY and CDR2 FYNNEI. The CDR3 sequence is 15 residues long.

V usage is TRBV28 and J usage is TRBJ2-5; D might be TRBD1 (6 bases). The CDR3 runs to 14 residues. Looked up from germline, CDR1 is MDHEN and CDR2 is SYDVKM. V lost 5 bases, J lost 4 bases, and 14 bases lay in between. The CDR3 protein is CASSPGQSRETQYF. Written as DNA, the CDR3 is TGTGCCAGCAGTCCGGGACAAAGTCGAGAGACCCAGTACTTC.